What follows describes a single TCR beta chain. Trimming pared 4 bases from V and 2 bases from J, leaving 12 bases between. The CDR3 length is 14 residues. CDR1 and CDR2 (germline): SGHVS, FQNEAQ. The sample originates from a study of OX40 agonist ivuxolimab in advanced cancers. Sequenced by immunoSEQ multiplex PCR; TCRdb stores in-frame clones only, minus some. The table has about 79,000 clones, approximately 85% seen once. The receptor was derived from an adult with an advanced solid tumor such as melanoma, head and neck, liver or kidney cancer. Sequenced here: CD4+ or CD8+ T cells sorted from blood, sampled in a trial of the OX40 agonist ivuxolimab. The chain recombines TRBV7-8 with TRBJ2-7, with D perhaps TRBD2 (6 bases). CDR3 loop: CASSSGTLAYEQYF. CDR3 bases: TGTGCCAGCAGCTCCGGGACTCTAGCCTACGAGCAGTACTTC.